This is a list of T cell receptor beta chains from one sample in a study of T cell responses to AZD1222 COVID-19 vaccine. Produced via immunoSEQ multiplex PCR; TCRdb's table is partial and in-frame only. The sample has 150,000 to 200,000 clones; 90% are singletons. The specimen was peripheral blood, collected 28 days after the second dose of the MenACWY control vaccine. All receptors come from an adult who received the MenACWY meningococcal vaccine as a control. Both conserved end residues are part of each CDR3. The order of the fields is CDR3 DNA, CDR3 protein, V gene, D gene, J gene, clone size, CDR3 length. A D gene is named only where the DNA matches it firmly. Clone size is stated in some rows and not others, as once, few, many or a class when expanded.

CDR3 DNA: TGTGCCACCAGTGCTGGCACCTACAATGAGCAGTTCTTC
CDR3 protein: CATSAGTYNEQFF
V gene: TRBV24-1
D gene: NA
J gene: TRBJ2-1
clone size: NA
CDR3 length: 13

CDR3 DNA: TGTGCCAGCAGTCCGGTCGGACAGGGCTATGGCTACACCTTC
CDR3 protein: CASSPVGQGYGYTF
V gene: TRBV28
D gene: TRBD1
J gene: TRBJ1-2
clone size: NA
CDR3 length: 14

CDR3 DNA: TGTGCCAGCAAACTCGAAACACAGGGTTTGGACGGCTACACCTTC
CDR3 protein: CASKLETQGLDGYTF
V gene: TRBV2
D gene: NA
J gene: TRBJ1-2
clone size: NA
CDR3 length: 15

CDR3 DNA: TGTGCCAGCAGTCGGTTGGCAGATGATTTCTATGGCTACACCTTC
CDR3 protein: CASSRLADDFYGYTF
V gene: TRBV28
D gene: NA
J gene: TRBJ1-2
clone size: NA
CDR3 length: 15

CDR3 DNA: TGTGCCAGCAGCCCCCTCCCACGCTCTGAGCAGTTCTTC
CDR3 protein: CASSPLPRSEQFF
V gene: TRBV14
D gene: NA
J gene: TRBJ2-1
clone size: NA
CDR3 length: 13

CDR3 DNA: TGTGCCAGCAGTTACTCGTATCTGACGGGAGAGCAGTACTTC
CDR3 protein: CASSYSYLTGEQYF
V gene: TRBV6-6
D gene: NA
J gene: TRBJ2-7
clone size: NA
CDR3 length: 14

CDR3 DNA: TGCGCCAGCAGCCAAGGATCCGGGGGCGGCTATGGCTACACCTTC
CDR3 protein: CASSQGSGGGYGYTF
V gene: TRBV4-3
D gene: NA
J gene: TRBJ1-2
clone size: NA
CDR3 length: 15

CDR3 DNA: TGTGCCAGCAGCCCCGACAGAGCCGGGGCCAACGTCCTGACTTTC
CDR3 protein: CASSPDRAGANVLTF
V gene: TRBV28
D gene: NA
J gene: TRBJ2-6
clone size: NA
CDR3 length: 15

CDR3 DNA: TGTGCCAGTAGTACTGACTATTCAAGTAACACTGAAGCTTTCTTT
CDR3 protein: CASSTDYSSNTEAFF
V gene: TRBV19
D gene: NA
J gene: TRBJ1-1
clone size: NA
CDR3 length: 15

CDR3 DNA: TGTGCCACCAGCAGAGCTACGACAGGTTCAGCTTTCTTT
CDR3 protein: CATSRATTGSAFF
V gene: TRBV15
D gene: NA
J gene: TRBJ1-1
clone size: NA
CDR3 length: 13

CDR3 DNA: TGTGCCAGCAGTTTCTTAAGAACTGAAGCTTTCTTT
CDR3 protein: CASSFLRTEAFF
V gene: TRBV6-5
D gene: NA
J gene: TRBJ1-1
clone size: NA
CDR3 length: 12

CDR3 DNA: TGTGCCAGTAGTACGGGGGCGGTGCCCTCTGGGGCCAACGTCCTGACTTTC
CDR3 protein: CASSTGAVPSGANVLTF
V gene: TRBV19
D gene: NA
J gene: TRBJ2-6
clone size: NA
CDR3 length: 17

CDR3 DNA: TGTGCCAGCAGTTTTCGGCAGTGGAGGGGAGATACGCAGTATTTT
CDR3 protein: CASSFRQWRGDTQYF
V gene: TRBV27
D gene: NA
J gene: TRBJ2-3
clone size: NA
CDR3 length: 15

CDR3 DNA: TGTGCCAGCAGTCCCCCCCTCGCGAGCGATGAGCAGTTCTTC
CDR3 protein: CASSPPLASDEQFF
V gene: TRBV6-5
D gene: NA
J gene: TRBJ2-1
clone size: once
CDR3 length: 14

CDR3 DNA: TGTGCCAGCAGTACCCGGGGTTATAGCAATCAGCCCCAGCATTTT
CDR3 protein: CASSTRGYSNQPQHF
V gene: TRBV28
D gene: NA
J gene: TRBJ1-5
clone size: NA
CDR3 length: 15

CDR3 DNA: TGTGCCAGCAGCCGATATAGCGGGAACTACGAGCAGTACTTC
CDR3 protein: CASSRYSGNYEQYF
V gene: TRBV6-4
D gene: TRBD2
J gene: TRBJ2-7
clone size: NA
CDR3 length: 14

CDR3 DNA: TGCAGTGCTTCGGACACAGATACGCAGTATTTT
CDR3 protein: CSASDTDTQYF
V gene: TRBV20-1
D gene: NA
J gene: TRBJ2-3
clone size: NA
CDR3 length: 11

CDR3 DNA: TGTGCCAGCAGTCGGAAGGGGGCAGGAACAGATACGCAGTATTTT
CDR3 protein: CASSRKGAGTDTQYF
V gene: TRBV27
D gene: TRBD1
J gene: TRBJ2-3
clone size: NA
CDR3 length: 15

CDR3 DNA: TGTGCTAGTGGTTTGGCGACAAGTAACACTGAAGCTTTCTTT
CDR3 protein: CASGLATSNTEAFF
V gene: TRBV12-5
D gene: NA
J gene: TRBJ1-1
clone size: NA
CDR3 length: 14

CDR3 DNA: TGTGCCAGCAGCCGACCCGAGACGGGAGGGCACTCCTACGAGCAGTACTTC
CDR3 protein: CASSRPETGGHSYEQYF
V gene: TRBV3-1/TRBV3-2
D gene: TRBD2
J gene: TRBJ2-7
clone size: NA
CDR3 length: 17

CDR3 DNA: TGTGCCAGCAGGACTCGCGGGGGAGAAGACAATGAGCAGTTCTTC
CDR3 protein: CASRTRGGEDNEQFF
V gene: TRBV28
D gene: TRBD2
J gene: TRBJ2-1
clone size: NA
CDR3 length: 15

CDR3 DNA: TGTGCCAGCTTCGAAACAGGGGGCACTGAAGCTTTCTTT
CDR3 protein: CASFETGGTEAFF
V gene: TRBV6-5
D gene: TRBD1
J gene: TRBJ1-1
clone size: NA
CDR3 length: 13

CDR3 DNA: TGTGCCAGCACCTCAGGGGGGTATGGCTACACCTTC
CDR3 protein: CASTSGGYGYTF
V gene: TRBV28
D gene: TRBD1
J gene: TRBJ1-2
clone size: NA
CDR3 length: 12

CDR3 DNA: TGTGCCTGGACCTGGGACCAGAACACTGAAGCTTTCTTT
CDR3 protein: CAWTWDQNTEAFF
V gene: TRBV30
D gene: NA
J gene: TRBJ1-1
clone size: NA
CDR3 length: 13

CDR3 DNA: TGTGCCAGCAGCCTTCACTTGTCCGAGCAGTACTTC
CDR3 protein: CASSLHLSEQYF
V gene: TRBV6-5
D gene: NA
J gene: TRBJ2-7
clone size: NA
CDR3 length: 12

CDR3 DNA: TGTGCCAGCAGCTTGGTGTTAGGGGGACAGCCGTACTTC
CDR3 protein: CASSLVLGGQPYF
V gene: TRBV5-6
D gene: TRBD1
J gene: TRBJ2-7
clone size: NA
CDR3 length: 13

CDR3 DNA: TGCAGCGTTGAAGGACGAGGGGGACTAGGAGTCTTGTCCTACAATGAGCAGTTCTTC
CDR3 protein: CSVEGRGGLGVLSYNEQFF
V gene: TRBV29-1
D gene: TRBD2
J gene: TRBJ2-1
clone size: NA
CDR3 length: 19

CDR3 DNA: TGCAGCGCAAGAGGAAGCGGGGAGCTGTTTTTT
CDR3 protein: CSARGSGELFF
V gene: TRBV29-1
D gene: NA
J gene: TRBJ2-2
clone size: NA
CDR3 length: 11

CDR3 DNA: TGTGCCAGTAGTATACCGGGGGCCTTGGGCTACACCTTC
CDR3 protein: CASSIPGALGYTF
V gene: TRBV19
D gene: NA
J gene: TRBJ1-2
clone size: NA
CDR3 length: 13

CDR3 DNA: TGTGCCAGCAGTTCTAAAACCGCCGGGACGGGCACTGAAGCTTTCTTT
CDR3 protein: CASSSKTAGTGTEAFF
V gene: TRBV7-8
D gene: NA
J gene: TRBJ1-1
clone size: NA
CDR3 length: 16

CDR3 DNA: TGTGCCAGCTACTCCTTAACGGCGGGTCGCGCTTTCTTT
CDR3 protein: CASYSLTAGRAFF
V gene: TRBV18
D gene: NA
J gene: TRBJ1-1
clone size: once
CDR3 length: 13

CDR3 DNA: TGTGCCAGCAGTCAGCCCGTCATGAACACTGAAGCTTTCTTT
CDR3 protein: CASSQPVMNTEAFF
V gene: TRBV27
D gene: NA
J gene: TRBJ1-1
clone size: NA
CDR3 length: 14

CDR3 DNA: TGTGCCAGCGGGCCCCCGGAGGGACAGGGGAACCATGAGCAGTTCTTC
CDR3 protein: CASGPPEGQGNHEQFF
V gene: TRBV28
D gene: TRBD1
J gene: TRBJ2-1
clone size: NA
CDR3 length: 16

CDR3 DNA: TGCAGCGTTGAAGGCGCCAGGGTAGGAACTGAAGCTTTCTTT
CDR3 protein: CSVEGARVGTEAFF
V gene: TRBV29-1
D gene: NA
J gene: TRBJ1-1
clone size: NA
CDR3 length: 14

CDR3 DNA: TGTGCCAGCAGCTTCGGCGGGGACGAGACCCAGTACTTC
CDR3 protein: CASSFGGDETQYF
V gene: TRBV7-3
D gene: NA
J gene: TRBJ2-5
clone size: NA
CDR3 length: 13

CDR3 DNA: TGTGCCACGAGGGGGACAGACTTAAATTCACCCCTCCACTTT
CDR3 protein: CATRGTDLNSPLHF
V gene: TRBV24-1
D gene: TRBD1
J gene: TRBJ1-6
clone size: NA
CDR3 length: 14

CDR3 DNA: TGTGCCAGCAGTAGACAGGGGGGTTCTAACTATGGCTACACCTTC
CDR3 protein: CASSRQGGSNYGYTF
V gene: TRBV11-2
D gene: TRBD1
J gene: TRBJ1-2
clone size: NA
CDR3 length: 15

CDR3 DNA: TGTGCCAGCACCACCCCCGCTGGGGCTGAAGCTTTCTTT
CDR3 protein: CASTTPAGAEAFF
V gene: TRBV28
D gene: NA
J gene: TRBJ1-1
clone size: NA
CDR3 length: 13

CDR3 DNA: TGTGCCAGCAGTACGGGGACAGGGGGCTTCTACGAGCAGTACTTC
CDR3 protein: CASSTGTGGFYEQYF
V gene: TRBV28
D gene: TRBD1
J gene: TRBJ2-7
clone size: NA
CDR3 length: 15

CDR3 DNA: TGTGCCAGCAGCGTAGAAGGAAGCGGCCTCGGTGAGCAGTTCTTC
CDR3 protein: CASSVEGSGLGEQFF
V gene: TRBV9
D gene: NA
J gene: TRBJ2-1
clone size: NA
CDR3 length: 15

CDR3 DNA: TGTGCCAGCAGCTTGGAGGCTCGTACGTACTTC
CDR3 protein: CASSLEARTYF
V gene: TRBV5-5
D gene: NA
J gene: TRBJ2-7
clone size: NA
CDR3 length: 11

CDR3 DNA: TGTGCCAGCAGGGGTCAAACCAGTGCAGATACGCAGTATTTT
CDR3 protein: CASRGQTSADTQYF
V gene: TRBV6-6
D gene: NA
J gene: TRBJ2-3
clone size: NA
CDR3 length: 14

CDR3 DNA: TGCGCCAGCAGTATGGGTACAGTTCAAGAGACCCAGTACTTC
CDR3 protein: CASSMGTVQETQYF
V gene: TRBV5-1
D gene: NA
J gene: TRBJ2-5
clone size: NA
CDR3 length: 14

CDR3 DNA: TGTGCCATCAGTGCAGTAGCGGGGAACCAAGAGACCCAGTACTTC
CDR3 protein: CAISAVAGNQETQYF
V gene: TRBV10-3
D gene: TRBD2
J gene: TRBJ2-5
clone size: NA
CDR3 length: 15

CDR3 DNA: TGCGCCAGCAGCTGGACACCGGGACAGGGTTACCTCTACGAGCAGTACTTC
CDR3 protein: CASSWTPGQGYLYEQYF
V gene: TRBV5-1
D gene: TRBD1
J gene: TRBJ2-7
clone size: NA
CDR3 length: 17

CDR3 DNA: TGTGCCAGCAGTAGCGACCCTCGGGACGGGGAGCTGTTTTTT
CDR3 protein: CASSSDPRDGELFF
V gene: TRBV5-4
D gene: NA
J gene: TRBJ2-2
clone size: NA
CDR3 length: 14

CDR3 DNA: TGCAGCGTAGTGGGGTCCTACGAGCAGTACTTC
CDR3 protein: CSVVGSYEQYF
V gene: TRBV29-1
D gene: NA
J gene: TRBJ2-7
clone size: NA
CDR3 length: 11

CDR3 DNA: TGTGCCAGTAGTCGTCAGGAGACTAATGAAAAACTGTTTTTT
CDR3 protein: CASSRQETNEKLFF
V gene: TRBV19
D gene: NA
J gene: TRBJ1-4
clone size: NA
CDR3 length: 14

CDR3 DNA: TGTGCCACCAGTGATTTAGGGGGAGATACGCAGTATTTT
CDR3 protein: CATSDLGGDTQYF
V gene: TRBV24-1
D gene: NA
J gene: TRBJ2-3
clone size: NA
CDR3 length: 13

CDR3 DNA: TGCGCCAGCAAGAGGGGGGGCACAGATACGCAGTATTTT
CDR3 protein: CASKRGGTDTQYF
V gene: TRBV4-1
D gene: NA
J gene: TRBJ2-3
clone size: NA
CDR3 length: 13

CDR3 DNA: TGTGCCAGCAGCCCCGGGCTCGGGGAGCTGTTTTTT
CDR3 protein: CASSPGLGELFF
V gene: TRBV6-6
D gene: NA
J gene: TRBJ2-2
clone size: NA
CDR3 length: 12

CDR3 DNA: TGTGCCAGCAGCTGGGCCAACAGGGTCAGCAATCAGCCCCAGCATTTT
CDR3 protein: CASSWANRVSNQPQHF
V gene: TRBV7-2
D gene: NA
J gene: TRBJ1-5
clone size: NA
CDR3 length: 16

CDR3 DNA: TGTGCCAGCAGTATGACACGTCTGGACGAAAAACTGTTTTTT
CDR3 protein: CASSMTRLDEKLFF
V gene: TRBV27
D gene: NA
J gene: TRBJ1-4
clone size: once
CDR3 length: 14

CDR3 DNA: TGTGCCAGCAGTTTATACCAGGGAACCCACGAGCAGTACTTC
CDR3 protein: CASSLYQGTHEQYF
V gene: TRBV28
D gene: NA
J gene: TRBJ2-7
clone size: NA
CDR3 length: 14